These T cell receptor beta chains were read from a single sample in a study of T-cell reconstitution after alpha-beta-depleted transplantation in children. MiXCR was run by TCRdb on the PCR reads, yielding one entry per CDR3 protein. The data hold about 640,000 distinct CDR3 sequences, with 15% to 20% observed a single time. The source was PBMCs from the stem cell graft donor, collected from the stem cell graft. These receptors all stem from a human donor who donated a stem cell graft to a child with acute myeloid leukemia. Each CDR3 is given with its conserved first and last residue. The D gene is left open where the match is weak. Clone size, where shown, is once, few, many, or a class for clones that have expanded.

clone_size: few; v_call: TRBV12-3/TRBV12-4; j_call: TRBJ2-2; cdr3_length: 15; d_call: TRBD1; cdr3_nt: TGTGCCAGCAGTTCCGGGACAGAGAACACCGGGGAGCTGTTTTTT; cdr3_aa: CASSSGTENTGELFF
clone_size: few; v_call: TRBV7-9; j_call: TRBJ2-1; cdr3_length: 12; d_call: -; cdr3_nt: TGTGCCAGCAGCTTAGAAGTGTATGAGCAGTTCTTC; cdr3_aa: CASSLEVYEQFF
clone_size: few; v_call: TRBV28; j_call: TRBJ1-6; cdr3_length: 16; d_call: -; cdr3_nt: TGTGCCAGCGTATCGGACAACAGCTCCTATAATTCACCCCTCCACTTT; cdr3_aa: CASVSDNSSYNSPLHF
clone_size: -; v_call: TRBV7-9; j_call: TRBJ1-3; cdr3_length: 16; d_call: -; cdr3_nt: TGTGCCAGCAGCTTAGGAAACAGGGTGGACGGAAACACCATATATTTT; cdr3_aa: CASSLGNRVDGNTIYF
clone_size: -; v_call: TRBV6-5; j_call: TRBJ1-1; cdr3_length: 14; d_call: -; cdr3_nt: TGTGCCAGCAGTTACAGGGTTGAGGGCACTGAAGCTTTCTTT; cdr3_aa: CASSYRVEGTEAFF
clone_size: many; v_call: TRBV10-3; j_call: TRBJ1-5; cdr3_length: 12; d_call: -; cdr3_nt: TGTGCCATCAGTGACCTGAATCAGCCCCAGCATTTT; cdr3_aa: CAISDLNQPQHF
clone_size: few; v_call: TRBV20-1; j_call: TRBJ1-6; cdr3_length: 14; d_call: -; cdr3_nt: TGCAGTGCTAGTATCCGGGGGTCGGATTCACCCCTCCACTTT; cdr3_aa: CSASIRGSDSPLHF
clone_size: few; v_call: TRBV7-2; j_call: TRBJ2-3; cdr3_length: 15; d_call: -; cdr3_nt: TGTGCCAGCAGCCCCCAACGGGCGAGGGCAGATACGCAGTATTTT; cdr3_aa: CASSPQRARADTQYF
clone_size: many; v_call: TRBV7-6; j_call: TRBJ2-1; cdr3_length: 16; d_call: -; cdr3_nt: TGTGCCAGCAGCTTAGCGTTGGGGAATGGCTACAATGAGCAGTTCTTC; cdr3_aa: CASSLALGNGYNEQFF
clone_size: -; v_call: TRBV5-1; j_call: TRBJ2-7; cdr3_length: 14; d_call: -; cdr3_nt: TGCGCCAGCAGCATAGAGACAGTTCCCTACGAGCAGTACTTC; cdr3_aa: CASSIETVPYEQYF
clone_size: -; v_call: TRBV20-1; j_call: TRBJ2-6; cdr3_length: 17; d_call: -; cdr3_nt: TGCAGTGCTAGTTCTCTGTTTAGCGGAACTGGGGCCAACGTCCTGACTTTC; cdr3_aa: CSASSLFSGTGANVLTF
clone_size: -; v_call: TRBV7-2; j_call: TRBJ1-1; cdr3_length: 15; d_call: -; cdr3_nt: TGTGCCAGCAGCTTTCGGCAGACAACACACACTGAAGCTTTCTTT; cdr3_aa: CASSFRQTTHTEAFF
clone_size: -; v_call: TRBV20-1; j_call: TRBJ1-1; cdr3_length: 17; d_call: TRBD1; cdr3_nt: TGCAGTGCTACCCCGGGGGGAGGGGGCGTAATGAACACTGAAGCTTTCTTT; cdr3_aa: CSATPGGGGVMNTEAFF
clone_size: few; v_call: TRBV10-3; j_call: TRBJ1-2; cdr3_length: 13; d_call: -; cdr3_nt: TGTGCCATCAGTGAGAAAATGACCTATGGCTACACCTTC; cdr3_aa: CAISEKMTYGYTF
clone_size: many; v_call: TRBV7-9; j_call: TRBJ2-7; cdr3_length: 14; d_call: -; cdr3_nt: TGTGCCAGCAGCTATAACAGGCCGGCGGGCGAGCAGTACTTC; cdr3_aa: CASSYNRPAGEQYF
clone_size: many; v_call: TRBV29-1; j_call: TRBJ1-2; cdr3_length: 11; d_call: TRBD1; cdr3_nt: TGCAGCGCCGGGACAGAGGGGCGCTACACCTTC; cdr3_aa: CSAGTEGRYTF
clone_size: few; v_call: TRBV9; j_call: TRBJ2-5; cdr3_length: 15; d_call: TRBD2; cdr3_nt: TGTGCCAGCAGCCCCCGGGGGGGTCACCAAGAGACCCAGTACTTC; cdr3_aa: CASSPRGGHQETQYF
clone_size: -; v_call: TRBV2; j_call: TRBJ1-6; cdr3_length: 12; d_call: -; cdr3_nt: TGTGCCTTCAGCCCACTTATGGGGAAGACCCACTTT; cdr3_aa: CAFSPLMGKTHF
clone_size: -; v_call: TRBV4-3; j_call: TRBJ2-4; cdr3_length: 18; d_call: TRBD2; cdr3_nt: TGCGCCAGCAGCCGCGGGACTAGCGGGGACTTAGCCAAAAACATTCAGTACTTC; cdr3_aa: CASSRGTSGDLAKNIQYF
clone_size: many; v_call: TRBV7-2; j_call: TRBJ2-5; cdr3_length: 16; d_call: TRBD2; cdr3_nt: TGTGCCAGCAGCCTTACTAGCGGGGGCGTACTCGAGACCCAGTACTTC; cdr3_aa: CASSLTSGGVLETQYF
clone_size: -; v_call: TRBV7-2; j_call: TRBJ1-4; cdr3_length: 14; d_call: TRBD1; cdr3_nt: TGTGCCAGCAGCTTATCGGGACAGGGGCCCGAACTGTTTTTT; cdr3_aa: CASSLSGQGPELFF
clone_size: -; v_call: TRBV20-1; j_call: TRBJ2-5; cdr3_length: 14; d_call: TRBD2; cdr3_nt: TGCAGTGCCCTGGATAGCGGGTGGGGGGAGACCCAGTACTTC; cdr3_aa: CSALDSGWGETQYF
clone_size: -; v_call: TRBV5-1; j_call: TRBJ2-1; cdr3_length: 15; d_call: -; cdr3_nt: TGCGCCAGCAGCTTCAGGGGAGGGGACTACAATGAGCAGTTCTTC; cdr3_aa: CASSFRGGDYNEQFF
clone_size: -; v_call: TRBV11-2; j_call: TRBJ2-7; cdr3_length: 13; d_call: -; cdr3_nt: TGTGCCAGCAGCCAATACCTCGTCTACGAGCAGTACTTC; cdr3_aa: CASSQYLVYEQYF
clone_size: many; v_call: TRBV12-3/TRBV12-4; j_call: TRBJ2-7; cdr3_length: 14; d_call: TRBD1; cdr3_nt: TGTGCCAGCAGTAGGACAGGGGTAAGCGACGAGCAGTACTTC; cdr3_aa: CASSRTGVSDEQYF
clone_size: few; v_call: TRBV15; j_call: TRBJ2-7; cdr3_length: 14; d_call: -; cdr3_nt: TGTGCCACCAGCAGAGAGACAGGCCCCTACGAGCAGTACTTC; cdr3_aa: CATSRETGPYEQYF
clone_size: -; v_call: TRBV7-8; j_call: TRBJ1-3; cdr3_length: 16; d_call: TRBD1; cdr3_nt: TGTGCCAGCAGCCCCCGGGACAGGGAGACTGGAAACACCATATATTTT; cdr3_aa: CASSPRDRETGNTIYF
clone_size: -; v_call: TRBV25-1; j_call: TRBJ1-2; cdr3_length: 12; d_call: -; cdr3_nt: TGTGCCAGCAGTGAAGTCAACTATGGCTACACCTTC; cdr3_aa: CASSEVNYGYTF
clone_size: many; v_call: TRBV7-9; j_call: TRBJ2-1; cdr3_length: 15; d_call: -; cdr3_nt: TGTGCCAGCAGCCCCGAAGGACTACTAAGCAATGAGCAGTTCTTC; cdr3_aa: CASSPEGLLSNEQFF
clone_size: -; v_call: TRBV12-3/TRBV12-4; j_call: TRBJ2-7; cdr3_length: 16; d_call: TRBD1; cdr3_nt: TGTGCCAGCAGTCCCCCAACCGGGACAGAAGCTTACGAGCAGTACTTC; cdr3_aa: CASSPPTGTEAYEQYF
clone_size: many; v_call: TRBV12-3/TRBV12-4; j_call: TRBJ1-2; cdr3_length: 13; d_call: TRBD1; cdr3_nt: TGTGCCAGCAAACCGGGACAGCACTATGGCTACACCTTC; cdr3_aa: CASKPGQHYGYTF
clone_size: many; v_call: TRBV20-1; j_call: TRBJ2-2; cdr3_length: 11; d_call: -; cdr3_nt: TGCACTGCGGCTAACACCGGGGAGCTGTTTTTT; cdr3_aa: CTAANTGELFF
clone_size: -; v_call: TRBV5-1; j_call: TRBJ1-1; cdr3_length: 14; d_call: -; cdr3_nt: TGCGCCAGCAGCTGGGACGTTGCGAGCACTGAAGCTTTCTTT; cdr3_aa: CASSWDVASTEAFF
clone_size: many; v_call: TRBV20-1; j_call: TRBJ2-5; cdr3_length: 15; d_call: -; cdr3_nt: TGCAGTTGGGGGGTCGGTAGGGTGGGGCAAGAGACCCAGTACTTC; cdr3_aa: CSWGVGRVGQETQYF
clone_size: few; v_call: TRBV20-1; j_call: TRBJ2-1; cdr3_length: 17; d_call: -; cdr3_nt: TGCAGTGCTAGACACCTCAGGAGGAATCACACCCCCCCTGAGCAGTTCTTC; cdr3_aa: CSARHLRRNHTPPEQFF
clone_size: -; v_call: TRBV5-1; j_call: TRBJ2-5; cdr3_length: 15; d_call: -; cdr3_nt: TGCGCCAGCAGCCGCGACGATCCGGGCGGGGAGACCCAGTACTTC; cdr3_aa: CASSRDDPGGETQYF
clone_size: -; v_call: TRBV10-2; j_call: TRBJ1-1; cdr3_length: 13; d_call: -; cdr3_nt: TGCGCCAGCGGGACCGGTATGAACACTGAAGCTTTCTTT; cdr3_aa: CASGTGMNTEAFF
clone_size: many; v_call: TRBV20-1; j_call: TRBJ2-7; cdr3_length: 12; d_call: TRBD1; cdr3_nt: TGCAGTGTCTCGACAGGGAGCTACGAGCAGTACTTC; cdr3_aa: CSVSTGSYEQYF
clone_size: many; v_call: TRBV12-3/TRBV12-4; j_call: TRBJ1-5; cdr3_length: 14; d_call: -; cdr3_nt: TGTGCCAGCAGTTTGTCGGATTTTGGTGTGCCCCAGCATTTT; cdr3_aa: CASSLSDFGVPQHF
clone_size: few; v_call: TRBV4-1; j_call: TRBJ2-3; cdr3_length: 15; d_call: TRBD2; cdr3_nt: TGCGCCAGCAGCCAAGGAGGAGCGGGGGCAGATACGCAGTATTTT; cdr3_aa: CASSQGGAGADTQYF
clone_size: many; v_call: TRBV5-6; j_call: TRBJ1-2; cdr3_length: 11; d_call: -; cdr3_nt: TGTGCCAGCTCATCATCTGCTGGCTACACCTTC; cdr3_aa: CASSSSAGYTF
clone_size: many; v_call: TRBV7-2; j_call: TRBJ2-1; cdr3_length: 16; d_call: TRBD2; cdr3_nt: TGTGCCAGCAGCCGGACTAGCGGGGGGACCTACAATGAGCAGTTCTTC; cdr3_aa: CASSRTSGGTYNEQFF
clone_size: many; v_call: TRBV6-5; j_call: TRBJ1-2; cdr3_length: 14; d_call: TRBD1; cdr3_nt: TGTGCCAGCAGTACCCGACAGGGAAACTATGGCTACACCTTC; cdr3_aa: CASSTRQGNYGYTF
clone_size: -; v_call: TRBV18; j_call: TRBJ2-5; cdr3_length: 15; d_call: TRBD1; cdr3_nt: TGTGCCAGCTCACCTCCCAGGACAGGGAGGGAGACCCAGTACTTC; cdr3_aa: CASSPPRTGRETQYF
clone_size: -; v_call: TRBV12-3/TRBV12-4; j_call: TRBJ2-6; cdr3_length: 17; d_call: TRBD1; cdr3_nt: TGTGCCAGCAGCCGAGACAGGGGGCTTTTTGGGGCCAACGTCCTGACTTTC; cdr3_aa: CASSRDRGLFGANVLTF
clone_size: many; v_call: TRBV4-3; j_call: TRBJ1-6; cdr3_length: 15; d_call: -; cdr3_nt: TGCGCCAGCAGCCTTACGGGACACGTATCTTCACCCCTCCACTTT; cdr3_aa: CASSLTGHVSSPLHF
clone_size: few; v_call: TRBV6-5; j_call: TRBJ2-5; cdr3_length: 14; d_call: TRBD2; cdr3_nt: TGTGCCAGCTCCATGGGACTAGCAGTCGAGACCCAGTACTTC; cdr3_aa: CASSMGLAVETQYF
clone_size: few; v_call: TRBV10-2; j_call: TRBJ2-1; cdr3_length: 16; d_call: -; cdr3_nt: TGCGCCAGCGAGATTAATACAGGGAGGAGATACAATGAGCAGTTCTTC; cdr3_aa: CASEINTGRRYNEQFF
clone_size: -; v_call: TRBV12-3/TRBV12-4; j_call: TRBJ2-5; cdr3_length: 15; d_call: -; cdr3_nt: TGTGCCAGCAGTTTTGTTGCTAGAAACCAAGAGACCCAGTACTTC; cdr3_aa: CASSFVARNQETQYF
clone_size: few; v_call: TRBV10-2; j_call: TRBJ1-1; cdr3_length: 15; d_call: -; cdr3_nt: TGCGCCAGCAGTGATTATGGGGGTCAGAACACTGAAGCTTTCTTT; cdr3_aa: CASSDYGGQNTEAFF
clone_size: many; v_call: TRBV12-3/TRBV12-4; j_call: TRBJ1-2; cdr3_length: 14; d_call: -; cdr3_nt: TGTGCCAGCATTCAAGTCGGGGGGGACTATGGCTACACCTTC; cdr3_aa: CASIQVGGDYGYTF
clone_size: many; v_call: TRBV6-5; j_call: TRBJ2-2; cdr3_length: 16; d_call: TRBD1; cdr3_nt: TGTGCCAGCAGTCATCGACAGGGTTCGAACACCGGGGAGCTGTTTTTT; cdr3_aa: CASSHRQGSNTGELFF
clone_size: few; v_call: TRBV6-2/TRBV6-3; j_call: TRBJ2-7; cdr3_length: 16; d_call: TRBD1; cdr3_nt: TGTGCCAGCAGTTACGGTTGGACAGGGATACCCTACGAGCAGTACTTC; cdr3_aa: CASSYGWTGIPYEQYF